This T cell receptor (beta chain) was found in a study of CD8+ T cells in alopecia areata. The study's findings and limits: Clonality exceeded that of normal scalp in lesional scalp, most notably in alopecia totalis/universalis.

cDNA reverse transcribed from extracted RNA served as the sequencing template. Profiled with immunoSEQ multiplex PCR; TCRdb holds only in-frame clones, not every one. The counts give over 250,000 clones, none of them seen only once; around 1.2% is held by the top ten. Combined cutaneous lymph node cells underwent sorting by CD4, CD8alpha, NKG2D, NKG2ACE and additional markers. The sample holds a few counts of this clone. Its antigen remains unidentified. Gene labels here are mouse ones. Sequencing was performed on CD4+ T cells sorted from a lymph node. The TCR was taken from a C3H/HeJ mouse with alopecia areata. This mouse strain has H2-k as its MHC haplotype.

The CDR3 reads CASSWDKNSDYTF. The sequenced CDR3 bases are TGTGCCAGCAGCTGGGACAAAAACTCC. This rearrangement joins TRBV13-3 to TRBJ1-2, with D possibly matching TRBD1 (6 bases). The read comes to an end 4 residues before the CDR3 does, leaving the germline J gene to fill in the end. Trimming removed 5 bases from V and 1 base from J, with 9 bases in between. There are 13 residues in the CDR3. CDR1 is NNHDY and CDR2 is SYVADS in the germline V gene.